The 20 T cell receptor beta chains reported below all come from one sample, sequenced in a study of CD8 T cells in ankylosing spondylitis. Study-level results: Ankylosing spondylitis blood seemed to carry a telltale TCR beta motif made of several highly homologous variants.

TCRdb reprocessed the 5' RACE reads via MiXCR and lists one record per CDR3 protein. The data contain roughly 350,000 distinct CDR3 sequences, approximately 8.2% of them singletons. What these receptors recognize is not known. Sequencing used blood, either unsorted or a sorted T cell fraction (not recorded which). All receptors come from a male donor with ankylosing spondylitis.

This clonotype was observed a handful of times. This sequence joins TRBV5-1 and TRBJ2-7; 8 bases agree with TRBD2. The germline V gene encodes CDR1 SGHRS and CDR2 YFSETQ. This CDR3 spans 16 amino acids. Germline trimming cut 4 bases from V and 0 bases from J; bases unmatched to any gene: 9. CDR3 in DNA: TGCGCCAGCAGCCCTATCACTAGCGGTTCCTCCTACGAGCAGTACTTC. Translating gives CASSPITSGSSYEQYF.

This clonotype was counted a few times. CDR3 DNA sequence: TGCAGCGCTCCGGACAGGGAGGGGGCACAAGAGACCCAGTACTTC. It specifies CSAPDREGAQETQYF. The chain recombines TRBV29-1 with TRBJ2-5; a weak D match, TRBD1 (8 bases). Germline CDR1 is SQVTM and CDR2 is ANQGSEA. V was cut by 7 bases and J by 2 bases, with 20 bases left in between. This CDR3 is built from 15 residues.

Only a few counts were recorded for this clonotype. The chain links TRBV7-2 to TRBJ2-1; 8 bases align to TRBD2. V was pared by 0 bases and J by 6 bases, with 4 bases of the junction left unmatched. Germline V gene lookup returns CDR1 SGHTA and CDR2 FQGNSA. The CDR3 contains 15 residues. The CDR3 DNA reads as TGTGCCAGCAGCTTAGCACTAGCGGAACTCAATGAGCAGTTCTTC. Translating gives CASSLALAELNEQFF.

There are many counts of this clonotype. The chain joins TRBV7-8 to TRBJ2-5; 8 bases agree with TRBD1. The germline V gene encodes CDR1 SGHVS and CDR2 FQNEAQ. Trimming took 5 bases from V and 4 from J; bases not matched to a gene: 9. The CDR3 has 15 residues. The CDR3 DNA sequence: TGTGCCAGCAGCCAAAACGGACAGGGCCCAGAGACCCAGTACTTC. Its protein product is CASSQNGQGPETQYF.

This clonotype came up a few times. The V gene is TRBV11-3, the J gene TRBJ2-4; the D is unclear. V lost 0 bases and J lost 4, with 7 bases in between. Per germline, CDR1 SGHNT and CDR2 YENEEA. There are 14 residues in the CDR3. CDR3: CASSLDLGKNIQYF. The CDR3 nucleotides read TGTGCCAGCAGCTTAGATCTGGGAAAAAACATTCAGTACTTC.

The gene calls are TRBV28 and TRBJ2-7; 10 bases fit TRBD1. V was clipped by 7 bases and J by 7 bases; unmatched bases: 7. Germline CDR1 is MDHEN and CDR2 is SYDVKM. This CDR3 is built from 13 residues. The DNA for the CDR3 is TGTGCCAGCACCCGACAGGGGGCGGGGGAGCAGTACTTC. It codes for CASTRQGAGEQYF.

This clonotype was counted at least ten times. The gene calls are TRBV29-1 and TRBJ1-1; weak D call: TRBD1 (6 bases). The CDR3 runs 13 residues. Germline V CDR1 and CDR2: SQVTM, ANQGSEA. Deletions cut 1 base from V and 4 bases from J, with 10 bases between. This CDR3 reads CSVEVGGGTEAFF. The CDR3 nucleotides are TGCAGCGTTGAAGTGGGAGGGGGCACTGAAGCTTTCTTT. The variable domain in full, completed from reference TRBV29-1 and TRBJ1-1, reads SAVISQKPSRDICQRGTSLTIQCQVDSQVTMMFWYRQQPGQSLTLIATANQGSEATYESGFVIDKFPISRPNLTFSTLTVSNMSPEDSSIYLCSVEVGGGTEAFFGQGTRLTVV.

The CDR3, as DNA: TGTGCCAGCAGCCGAGACCTAGGGGGGCAATTCCTCTCTGGAAACACCATATATTTT. Translating gives CASSRDLGGQFLSGNTIYF. The gene calls are TRBV6-1 and TRBJ1-3, with a tentative D call TRBD1 (6 bases). CDR1 MNHNS and CDR2 SASEGT come from the germline V gene. With 6 bases removed from V and 0 bases from J, the gap between germline ends came to 24 bases. CDR3 length: 19 residues.

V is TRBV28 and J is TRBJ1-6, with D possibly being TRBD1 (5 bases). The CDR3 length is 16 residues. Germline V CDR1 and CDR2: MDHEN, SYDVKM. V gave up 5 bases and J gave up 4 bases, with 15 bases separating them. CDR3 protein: CASSPPDSRYNSPLHF. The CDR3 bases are TGTGCCAGCAGTCCCCCTGACAGCCGATATAATTCACCCCTCCACTTT.

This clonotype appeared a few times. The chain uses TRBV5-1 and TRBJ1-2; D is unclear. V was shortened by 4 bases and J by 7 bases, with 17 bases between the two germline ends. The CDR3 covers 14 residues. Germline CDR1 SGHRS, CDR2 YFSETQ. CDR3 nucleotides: TGCGCCAGCAGCACCGACCCAGCTTCCCTTGGCTACACCTTC. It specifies CASSTDPASLGYTF.

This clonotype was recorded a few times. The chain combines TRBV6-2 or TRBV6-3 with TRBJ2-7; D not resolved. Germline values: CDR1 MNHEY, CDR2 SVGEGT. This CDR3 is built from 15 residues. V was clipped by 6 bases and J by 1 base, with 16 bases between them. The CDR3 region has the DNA TGTGCCAGCAGCCTCCAACGGACCGGATCCTACGAGCAGTACTTC. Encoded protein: CASSLQRTGSYEQYF.

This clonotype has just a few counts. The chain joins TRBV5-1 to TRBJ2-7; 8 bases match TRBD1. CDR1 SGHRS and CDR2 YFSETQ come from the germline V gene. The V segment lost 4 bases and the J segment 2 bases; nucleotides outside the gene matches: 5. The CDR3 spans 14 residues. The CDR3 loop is CASSPDRDPYEQYF. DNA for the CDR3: TGCGCCAGCAGCCCGGACAGGGACCCCTACGAGCAGTACTTC.

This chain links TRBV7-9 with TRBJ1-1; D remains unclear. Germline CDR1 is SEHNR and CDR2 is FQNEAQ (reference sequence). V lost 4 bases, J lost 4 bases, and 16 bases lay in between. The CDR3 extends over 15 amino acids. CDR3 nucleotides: TGTGCCAGCAGCTCCCCTGGGGAGCAAGGCACTGAAGCTTTCTTT. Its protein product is CASSSPGEQGTEAFF.

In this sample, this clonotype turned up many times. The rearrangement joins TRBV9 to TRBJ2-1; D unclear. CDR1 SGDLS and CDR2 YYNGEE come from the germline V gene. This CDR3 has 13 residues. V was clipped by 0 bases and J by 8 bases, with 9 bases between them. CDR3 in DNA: TGTGCCAGCAGCGTAGCTCTCGGCTATGAGCAGTTCTTC. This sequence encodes CASSVALGYEQFF.

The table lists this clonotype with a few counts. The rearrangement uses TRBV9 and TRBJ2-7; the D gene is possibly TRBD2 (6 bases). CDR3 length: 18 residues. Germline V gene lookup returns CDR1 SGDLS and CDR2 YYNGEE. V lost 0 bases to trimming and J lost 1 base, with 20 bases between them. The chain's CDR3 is CASSVEETSLGSSYEQYF. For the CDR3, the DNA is TGTGCCAGCAGCGTAGAGGAGACTAGTCTCGGGAGTTCCTACGAGCAGTACTTC.

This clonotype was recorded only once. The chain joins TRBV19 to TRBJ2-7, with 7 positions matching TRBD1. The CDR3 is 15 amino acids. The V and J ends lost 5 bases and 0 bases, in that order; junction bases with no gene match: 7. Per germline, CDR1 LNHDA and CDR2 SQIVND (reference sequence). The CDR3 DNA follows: TGTGCCAGTAGTCGTGACAGGGACCCCTCCTACGAGCAGTACTTC. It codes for CASSRDRDPSYEQYF.

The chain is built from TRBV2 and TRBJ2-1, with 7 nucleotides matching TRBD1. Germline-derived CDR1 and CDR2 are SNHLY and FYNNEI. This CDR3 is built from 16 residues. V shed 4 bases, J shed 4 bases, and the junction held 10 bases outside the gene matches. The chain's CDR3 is CASSAKTWDSYNEQFF. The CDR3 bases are TGTGCCAGCAGTGCAAAAACTTGGGACAGTTACAATGAGCAGTTCTTC. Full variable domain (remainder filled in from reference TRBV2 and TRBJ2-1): EPEVTQTPSHQVTQMGQEVILRCVPISNHLYFYWYRQILGQKVEFLVSFYNNEISEKSEIFDDQFSVERPDGSNFTLKIRSTKLEDSAMYFCASSAKTWDSYNEQFFGPGTRLTVL.

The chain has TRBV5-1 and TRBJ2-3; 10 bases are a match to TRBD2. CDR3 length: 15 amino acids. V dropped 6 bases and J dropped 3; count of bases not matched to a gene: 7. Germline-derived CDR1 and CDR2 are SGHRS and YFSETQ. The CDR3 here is CASTLAGVKTDTQYF. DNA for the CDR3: TGCGCCAGCACCCTAGCGGGAGTTAAGACAGATACGCAGTATTTT.

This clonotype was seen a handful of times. CDR3 in DNA: TGCGCCAGCGCTAAATTACTCAACTATGGCTACACCTTC. It specifies CASAKLLNYGYTF. V and J are TRBV5-1 and TRBJ1-2; D is uncertain. Germline V gene data show CDR1 as SGHRS and CDR2 as YFSETQ. CDR3 length: 13 residues. The germline V and J ends were trimmed by 7 bases and 2 bases, with 12 bases remaining between them.

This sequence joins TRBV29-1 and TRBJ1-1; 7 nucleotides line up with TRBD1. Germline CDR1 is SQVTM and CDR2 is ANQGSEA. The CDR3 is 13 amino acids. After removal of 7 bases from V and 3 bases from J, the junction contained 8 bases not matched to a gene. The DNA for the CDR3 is TGCAGCGGTGGGGACAGCAGGCACACTGAAGCTTTCTTT. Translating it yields CSGGDSRHTEAFF.